This T cell receptor (beta chain) was obtained from a study of cytomegalovirus exposure and HLA in healthy donors. PCR amplification relied on 60 Vbeta primers (plus 13 Jbeta primers). The table came from immunoSEQ multiplex PCR; TCRdb's copy has only in-frame clones and leaves some out. In total, the table holds approximately 120,000 clones. The germline V and J ends were trimmed by 5 bases and 0 bases, with 12 bases remaining between them. The CDR3 sequence is 15 residues long. Germline CDR1 reads SGHVS; CDR2 reads FQNEAQ. The rearrangement joins TRBV7-8 to TRBJ2-3; TRBD1 is a possible D gene (6 bases). This sequence was found in a woman aged 60 to 75 in good health and CMV-seronegative. The sequenced sample was PBMCs. In DNA form, the CDR3 reads TGTGCCAGCAGCAGCAGGGGTACTAGCACAGATACGCAGTATTTT. Translating it yields CASSSRGTSTDTQYF. Filled out from reference TRBV7-8 and TRBJ2-3, the complete variable domain reads GAGVSQSPRYKVAKRGQDVALRCDPISGHVSLFWYQQALGQGPEFLTYFQNEAQLDKSGLPSDRFFAERPEGSVSTLKIQRTQQEDSAVYLCASSSRGTSTDTQYFGPGTRLTVL.